These T cell receptor beta chains were read from a single sample in a study of control samples from healthy donors and cancer patients. Generated by immunoSEQ multiplex PCR, the TCRdb table keeps only in-frame clones and is missing some. Among 150,000 to 200,000 clones, 85% to 95% were seen once, and the ten largest hold about 1.5%. Sequenced: blood. The receptor set was obtained from a woman under 30 in good health. CDR3s include the opening cysteine and the closing phenylalanine or tryptophan. The order of the fields is V gene, D gene, clone size, J gene, CDR3 protein, CDR3 DNA. The D gene is left open where the match is weak. A row's size may be missing; if present it is once, few, many or a size class.

>TRBV5-8|TRBD2|NA|TRBJ2-3
CASSLRWTSGSTDTQYF
TGTGCCAGCAGCTTGCGTTGGACTAGCGGGAGTACAGATACGCAGTATTTT
>TRBV9|NA|NA|TRBJ2-3
CASSASGDTQYF
TGTGCCAGCAGCGCCAGTGGAGATACGCAGTATTTT
>TRBV5-6|NA|NA|TRBJ1-2
CASSSSGAGNGYTF
TGTGCCAGCAGCTCATCAGGGGCGGGGAATGGCTACACCTTC
>TRBV3-1/TRBV3-2|NA|NA|TRBJ1-6
CASSHRGIGSPLHF
TGTGCCAGCAGTCACCGGGGGATTGGTTCACCCCTCCACTTT
>TRBV12-3/TRBV12-4|TRBD1|few|TRBJ1-3
CATHRTGGNTIYF
TGTGCCACGCACAGGACAGGGGGGAACACCATATATTTT
>TRBV19|NA|NA|TRBJ1-2
CASSTRGGYTF
TGTGCCAGTAGTACCCGCGGCGGCTACACCTTC
>TRBV6-5|NA|NA|TRBJ1-2
CASSYAGWGANNGYTF
TGTGCCAGCAGTTACGCGGGTTGGGGGGCGAACAATGGCTACACCTTC
>TRBV6-6|NA|NA|TRBJ2-3
CASRKGGGWGADTQYF
TGTGCCAGCAGGAAGGGGGGGGGATGGGGGGCAGATACGCAGTATTTT
>TRBV28|TRBD1|NA|TRBJ1-4
CASSPDRGNEKLFF
TGTGCCAGCAGTCCGGACAGGGGAAATGAAAAACTGTTTTTT
>TRBV10-3|NA|NA|TRBJ1-5
CAIRPDGGQPQHF
TGTGCCATCAGGCCCGACGGGGGCCAGCCCCAGCATTTT
>TRBV28|TRBD1|NA|TRBJ1-4
CAARRQGATNEKLFF
TGTGCCGCCCGACGGCAGGGGGCAACTAATGAAAAACTGTTTTTT
>TRBV28|TRBD1|NA|TRBJ1-2
CASSLQGAGETSYGYTF
TGTGCCAGCAGTTTACAGGGGGCGGGCGAGACTTCCTATGGCTACACCTTC
>TRBV19|NA|NA|TRBJ1-6
CASSIGTRNSPLHF
TGTGCCAGTAGTATCGGGACGCGTAATTCACCCCTCCACTTT
>TRBV5-6|NA|NA|TRBJ2-2
CASSYGNTGELFF
TGTGCCAGCAGCTATGGGAACACCGGGGAGCTGTTTTTT
>TRBV12-3/TRBV12-4|NA|NA|TRBJ2-5
CASSSPTQETQYF
TGTGCCAGCAGTTCCCCAACGCAAGAGACCCAGTACTTC
>TRBV19|NA|NA|TRBJ1-4
CASKKGTTGEKLFF
TGTGCCAGTAAAAAGGGGACAACGGGGGAAAAACTGTTTTTT
>TRBV19|NA|NA|TRBJ2-4
CASSRDWRGEKYF
TGTGCCAGTAGTAGGGACTGGAGGGGAGAGAAGTACTTC
>TRBV2|NA|NA|TRBJ2-5
CASSAGVSGAFQETQYF
TGTGCCAGCAGTGCAGGAGTAAGTGGGGCCTTCCAAGAGACCCAGTACTTC
>TRBV11-3|NA|NA|TRBJ2-3
CASSLETRRFSDTQYF
TGTGCCAGCAGCTTAGAGACTAGACGATTCTCAGATACGCAGTATTTT
>TRBV2|NA|NA|TRBJ2-3
CASTSAGTDTQYF
TGTGCCAGCACCAGCGCGGGCACAGATACGCAGTATTTT
>TRBV19|TRBD1|NA|TRBJ1-3
CASRQGAGGNTIYF
TGTGCCAGCCGACAGGGGGCTGGTGGAAACACCATATATTTT
>TRBV2|TRBD1|NA|TRBJ1-4
CASNMGGQASANEKLFF
TGTGCCAGCAATATGGGGGGACAGGCCTCGGCTAATGAAAAACTGTTTTTT
>TRBV28|NA|NA|TRBJ1-2
CASSFRGGYGYTF
TGTGCCAGCAGCTTCAGGGGCGGTTATGGCTACACCTTC
>TRBV11-3|TRBD1|NA|TRBJ1-1
CASSPRTGGGTEAFF
TGTGCCAGCAGCCCTCGGACAGGGGGAGGGACTGAAGCTTTCTTT
>TRBV3-1/TRBV3-2|NA|NA|TRBJ1-1
CASSGGSLGTEAFF
TGTGCCAGCAGTGGAGGGTCCCTCGGGACTGAAGCTTTCTTT
>TRBV7-9|NA|NA|TRBJ2-1
CASKAGTGNEQFF
TGTGCCAGCAAGGCCGGGACTGGAAATGAGCAGTTCTTC
>TRBV9|NA|NA|TRBJ2-2
CASSVVGGTGELFF
TGTGCCAGCAGCGTAGTGGGGGGCACCGGGGAGCTGTTTTTT
>TRBV6-5|TRBD1|once|TRBJ1-1
CASSTTWTGETEAFF
TGTGCCAGCAGTACCACATGGACAGGGGAAACTGAAGCTTTCTTT
>TRBV6-1|NA|NA|TRBJ1-5
CASSENQPQHF
TGTGCCAGCAGTGAGAATCAGCCCCAGCATTTT
>TRBV27|NA|NA|TRBJ1-1
CASSLTPGRGEAFF
TGTGCCAGCAGCCTGACACCTGGAAGAGGTGAAGCTTTCTTT
>TRBV18|NA|NA|TRBJ1-6
CASSPRLGDNSPLHF
TGTGCCAGCTCACCCCGTCTGGGGGATAATTCACCCCTCCACTTT
>TRBV5-6|TRBD1|few|TRBJ2-5
CASSLRGGQGFWEETQYF
TGTGCCAGCAGCTTGAGGGGGGGACAGGGTTTTTGGGAAGAGACCCAGTACTTC
>TRBV15|NA|NA|TRBJ2-3
CATSREGGADTQYF
TGTGCCACCAGCAGAGAAGGAGGGGCAGATACGCAGTATTTT
>TRBV5-4|NA|NA|TRBJ1-1
CASSSARGLNTEAFF
TGTGCCAGCAGCTCCGCGAGGGGGTTGAACACTGAAGCTTTCTTT
>TRBV25-1|TRBD1|NA|TRBJ2-7
CASSRQGDVQYF
TGTGCCAGCAGTCGACAGGGGGACGTGCAGTACTTC
>TRBV10-3|TRBD1|NA|TRBJ1-1
CAISRTGVGTEAFF
TGTGCCATCAGTCGGACAGGGGTCGGAACTGAAGCTTTCTTT
>TRBV2|NA|NA|TRBJ2-7
CASSSRTPEQYF
TGTGCCAGCAGTTCCAGGACCCCCGAGCAGTACTTC
>TRBV12-3/TRBV12-4|TRBD1|NA|TRBJ1-2
CASTDTGDGYTF
TGTGCCAGCACCGATACAGGGGATGGCTACACCTTC
>TRBV6-5|NA|NA|TRBJ1-6
CASSYGPTNSPLHF
TGTGCCAGCAGTTATGGGCCTACTAATTCACCCCTCCACTTT
>TRBV3-1/TRBV3-2|NA|NA|TRBJ2-5
CASSQGERTQYF
TGTGCCAGCAGCCAAGGAGAGCGGACCCAGTACTTC
>TRBV12-3/TRBV12-4|NA|NA|TRBJ2-3
CASSLGRDTQYF
TGTGCCAGCAGTTTAGGCAGAGATACGCAGTATTTT
>TRBV7-6|NA|NA|TRBJ1-4
CASSYTPGRTNEKLFF
TGTGCCAGCAGTTATACCCCAGGGCGAACTAATGAAAAACTGTTTTTT
>TRBV28|NA|NA|TRBJ2-7
CASSRLLYEQYF
TGTGCCAGCTCTCGACTGCTTTACGAGCAGTACTTC
>TRBV11-2|NA|NA|TRBJ1-2
CASSWDSVGDYGYTF
TGTGCCAGCAGCTGGGACTCGGTGGGGGACTATGGCTACACCTTC
>TRBV24-1|NA|NA|TRBJ1-2
CATSDPGGGPGYTF
TGTGCCACCAGTGACCCCGGGGGGGGGCCTGGCTACACCTTC
>TRBV5-5|NA|NA|TRBJ2-1
CASSLEGVGNSYNEQFF
TGTGCCAGCAGCTTGGAAGGGGTGGGAAACTCCTACAATGAGCAGTTCTTC
>TRBV4-3|NA|NA|TRBJ1-4
CASSQDSPATNEKLFF
TGCGCCAGCAGCCAAGATAGCCCAGCAACTAATGAAAAACTGTTTTTT
>TRBV6-6|TRBD2|once|TRBJ2-7
CASSYSKRDASYEQYF
TGTGCCAGCAGTTACTCTAAGCGGGACGCCTCCTACGAGCAGTACTTC
>TRBV18|NA|NA|TRBJ2-3
CASSPPSRAGDTQYF
TGTGCCAGCTCACCACCGTCGAGGGCGGGAGATACGCAGTATTTT
>TRBV13|NA|NA|TRBJ2-7
CASSRGRPHLEEQYF
TGTGCCAGCAGTCGCGGCAGGCCCCACCTCGAGGAGCAGTACTTC
>TRBV19|NA|NA|TRBJ1-2
CASQTGLLPWHAYGYTF
TGTGCCAGTCAAACTGGGCTCTTACCGTGGCACGCCTATGGCTACACCTTC
>TRBV6-5|TRBD1|once|TRBJ2-7
CASIRTGSSYEQYF
TGTGCCAGCATTCGGACAGGGAGCTCCTACGAGCAGTACTTC
>TRBV28|NA|few|TRBJ1-6
CASSRRQSNSPLHF
TGTGCCAGCAGTCGCCGGCAGAGTAATTCACCCCTCCACTTT
>TRBV14|NA|NA|TRBJ1-1
CASSQDKTRQPLTAFF
TGTGCCAGCAGCCAAGATAAAACGCGCCAGCCACTGACAGCTTTCTTT
>TRBV15|NA|NA|TRBJ1-2
CATSRDPRTNYGYTF
TGTGCCACCAGCAGAGATCCGAGAACTAACTATGGCTACACCTTC
>TRBV4-2|NA|NA|TRBJ1-3
CASSQAGAVRFSGNTIYF
TGTGCCAGCAGCCAAGCGGGGGCGGTCCGCTTCTCTGGAAACACCATATATTTT
>TRBV5-1|TRBD1|NA|TRBJ1-1
CASRTGNMNTEAFF
TGCGCCAGCAGGACAGGGAATATGAACACTGAAGCTTTCTTT